The sequence of this TCR beta chain was determined in a study of beta chain features in type 1 diabetes. Study-wide context: Patient and healthy donor groups were alike in age, gender and cell yields. Regarding the study as a whole: Among patients with Type 1 diabetes, TCRB CDR3s were moderately but significantly shorter in every one of the four CD4+ subsets.

TCRB transcripts that were expressed got sequenced, as all of the isolated RNA had been reverse transcribed. Data came from immunoSEQ multiplex PCR; TCRdb stores just in-frame clones and leaves some out. Of a few hundred thousand clones listed, around 10% are singletons. Germline lookup yields CDR1 MNHNS and CDR2 SASEGT. This CDR3 spans 14 amino acids. Trimming removed 6 bases from V and 2 bases from J; junction bases left unmatched: 6. On this clone: No antigen is known for it.

Specimen: central memory CD4+ T cells from blood. This rearrangement joins TRBV6-1 to TRBJ2-5, with TRBD2 matching over 7 bases. This TCR was recovered from a man aged 25 to 45 with type 1 diabetes. DNA of the CDR3: TGTGCCAGCAGGGAGACAGCGGGGCAAGAGACCCAGTACTTC. This codes for CASRETAGQETQYF.